These 3 T cell receptor beta chains were sequenced from one sample in a study of identical twins. TCRdb independently ran MiXCR on the 5' RACE reads; one entry per CDR3 protein. Altogether 400,000 to 600,000 distinct CDR3 sequences are present, approximately 20% being singletons, with the ten largest covering approximately 0.52%. The same data also contributed to another study, on yellow fever vaccine responses in identical twins.

What was sequenced was CD4+ T cells sorted from blood. Every receptor here comes from a woman aged 18-29 years in good health.

The rearrangement links TRBV7-2 to TRBJ2-5; 7 nucleotides match TRBD1. Per the germline V gene, CDR1 is SGHTA and CDR2 is FQGNSA. The CDR3 is 15 amino acids. V shed 1 base and J 5 bases; nucleotides not matched to a gene: 7. CDR3: CASSLVTGIGETQYF. For the CDR3, the DNA is TGTGCCAGCAGCTTAGTGACAGGGATAGGGGAGACCCAGTACTTC. The full variable domain, rest sourced from reference TRBV7-2 and TRBJ2-5, is GAGVSQSPSNKVTEKGKDVELRCDPISGHTALYWYRQSLGQGLEFLIYFQGNSAPDKSGLPSDRFSAERTGGSVSTLTIQRTQQEDSAVYLCASSLVTGIGETQYFGPGTRLLVL.

This clonotype was picked up many times. The chain uses TRBV7-8 and TRBJ2-1; 8 bases are a match to TRBD2. Germline CDR1 and CDR2: SGHVS and FQNEAQ. The CDR3 runs 16 residues. V gave up 2 bases and J gave up 9 bases; unmatched junction bases: 12. The CDR3 reads CASSLRPAGAPGEQFF. CDR3 DNA: TGTGCCAGCAGCTTAAGGCCAGCGGGGGCCCCGGGTGAGCAGTTCTTC.

The chain carries TRBV18 and TRBJ2-7, with TRBD1 matching over 7 bases. This CDR3 spans 12 amino acids. In germline, CDR1 is KGHSH, CDR2 LQKENI. V lost 3 bases, J lost 7 bases, and 3 bases stayed unmatched. The CDR3 bases are TGTGCCAGCTCACCGACAGGGCCAGAGCAGTACTTC. It codes for CASSPTGPEQYF. The whole variable domain, filled in from reference TRBV18 and TRBJ2-7, reads NAGVMQNPRHLVRRRGQEARLRCSPMKGHSHVYWYRQLPEEGLKFMVYLQKENIIDESGMPKERFSAEFPKEGPSILRIQQVVRGDSAAYFCASSPTGPEQYFGPGTRLTVT.